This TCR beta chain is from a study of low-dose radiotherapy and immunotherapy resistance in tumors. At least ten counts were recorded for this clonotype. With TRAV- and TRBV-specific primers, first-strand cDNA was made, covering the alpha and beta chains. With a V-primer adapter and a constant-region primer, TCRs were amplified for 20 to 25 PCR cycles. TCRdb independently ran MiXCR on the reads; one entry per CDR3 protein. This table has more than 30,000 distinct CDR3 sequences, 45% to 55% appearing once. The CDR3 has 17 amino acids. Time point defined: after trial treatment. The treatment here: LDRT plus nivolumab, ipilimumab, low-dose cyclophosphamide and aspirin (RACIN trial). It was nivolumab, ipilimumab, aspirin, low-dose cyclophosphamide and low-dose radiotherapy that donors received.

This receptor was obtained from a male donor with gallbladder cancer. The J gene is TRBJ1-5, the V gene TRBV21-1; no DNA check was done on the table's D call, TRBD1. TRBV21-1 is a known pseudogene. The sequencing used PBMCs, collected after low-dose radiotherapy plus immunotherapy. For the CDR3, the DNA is TGTGCCAGCAGCAAAGATCGGGCGGCCGATAAGAGTCAGCCCCAGCATTTT. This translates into CASSKDRAADKSQPQHF.